The T cell receptor beta chain described here comes from a study of vaccination and CD4 T cells after COVID-19. Only one count was recorded for this clonotype. Antigen specificity is unknown. Cultured CD4+ T cell DNA underwent sequencing with the Oncomine TCR Beta short-read assay. Using its own MiXCR run on the PCR reads, TCRdb lists one record per CDR3 protein. The data show 10,000 to 15,000 distinct CDR3 sequences, less than 75% seen once. This CDR3 spans 15 amino acids. Trimming shortened V by 0 bases and J by 0 bases, and 9 bases separated the two germline ends. The V gene's germline CDR1 is SGHTA and CDR2 FQGTGA. The treatment was: roughly 10-day PBMC culture with coronavirus spike peptide pools or control peptides (ViraFEST assay). Expansion of antigen-specific T cells with peptide pools by ViraFEST preceded sequencing of TCRs. Positive SARS-CoV-2 PCR tests in convalescent patients dated from March to December 2020, pre-Alpha, Beta and Delta.

The sample was CD4+ T cells from blood, cultured in vitro. The TCR was taken from a human donor who had recovered from COVID-19. This sequence joins TRBV7-3 and TRBJ2-7; the D is unclear. DNA of the CDR3: TGTGCCAGCAGCTTAACTGGCGCCGACTCCTACGAGCAGTACTTC. The encoded protein is CASSLTGADSYEQYF.